The 5 T cell receptor beta chains below were found in one sample sequenced in a study of control samples from healthy donors and cancer patients. Assay used: immunoSEQ multiplex PCR; TCRdb lists only in-frame clones, some missing. The sample lists about 190,000 clones, 90% to 95% seen once, with over 1.5% in the top ten. The sample was blood. These TCRs come from a young man in good health.

This clone appeared a few times. CDR3 sequence (DNA): TGTGCCAGCAGTCCATTCACGAATAGCTACAATGAGCAGTTCTTC. Amino acids: CASSPFTNSYNEQFF. This rearrangement joins TRBV6-5 to TRBJ2-1; D is unresolved. The germline V gene encodes CDR1 MNHEY and CDR2 SVGAGI. The CDR3 length is 15 residues. Trimming took 5 bases from V and 3 from J, leaving 14 bases between them.

This chain links TRBV2 with TRBJ1-3; D unresolved. Germline V lookup: CDR1 SNHLY, CDR2 FYNNEI. This CDR3 is 15 amino acids long. Trimming left V 6 bases short and J 0 bases short, with 12 bases between. The CDR3 protein is CASRRTESSGNTIYF. The CDR3 coding sequence is TGTGCCAGCAGGAGGACGGAGAGCTCTGGAAACACCATATATTTT.

CDR3 amino acids: CASSQEVTTESGNTIYF. As DNA, the CDR3 is TGCGCCAGCAGCCAAGAGGTCACGACCGAGTCTGGAAACACCATATATTTT. The chain carries TRBV4-1 and TRBJ1-3; D is ambiguous. The CDR3 loop spans 17 amino acids. The V gene's germline CDR1 is MGHRA and CDR2 YSYEKL. Trimming cost V 0 bases and J 1 base, with 13 bases left between them.

The chain carries TRBV6-5 and TRBJ2-2; D might be TRBD1 (5 bases). Looked up from germline, CDR1 is MNHEY and CDR2 is SVGAGI. Trimming stripped 5 bases from V and 5 bases from J, with 15 bases between. CDR3 length: 15 residues. The CDR3 sequence is CASSPDRPSTGELFF. CDR3 DNA sequence: TGTGCCAGCAGTCCCGACAGACCGTCAACCGGGGAGCTGTTTTTT.

The chain links TRBV7-6 to TRBJ1-1; tentatively, D is TRBD1 (5 bases). Germline CDR1 is SGHVS and CDR2 is FNYEAQ. The CDR3 has 15 residues. V was clipped by 5 bases and J by 3 bases, with 16 bases between them. The CDR3 coding sequence is TGTGCCAGCAGCCTTGAAATAGGGGTGTACACTGAAGCTTTCTTT. Translation gives CASSLEIGVYTEAFF.